The rows below give T cell receptor beta chains drawn from one sample of a study of shared clonotypes between healthy human individuals. The data were produced by immunoSEQ multiplex PCR, yet TCRdb's version contains in-frame clones alone and is incomplete. Here the sample spans about 800,000 clones, 96% being singletons. The sample was naive CD8+ T cells sorted from blood. All receptors come from a man aged 25-45 years in good health. The CDR3 runs from the conserved cysteine through the conserved F or W. The order of the fields is V gene, clone size, D gene, J gene, CDR3 length, CDR3 DNA, CDR3 protein. D genes are given only for firm matches. Size is stated for part of the rows, as once, few or many counts, or as a class when the clone is expanded.

v_gene: TRBV28
abundance: -
d_gene: -
j_gene: TRBJ2-1
len: 12
CDR3nt: TGTGCCAGCAGTTTCTCCTACAATGAGCAGTTCTTC
CDR3aa: CASSFSYNEQFF

v_gene: TRBV7-3
abundance: -
d_gene: -
j_gene: TRBJ2-7
len: 20
CDR3nt: TGTGCCAGCAGCTTAACGTCCCCGGTAGGCAGTTCAGGAGGTACCTACGAGCAGTACTTC
CDR3aa: CASSLTSPVGSSGGTYEQYF

v_gene: TRBV27
abundance: -
d_gene: TRBD1
j_gene: TRBJ2-3
len: 18
CDR3nt: TGTGCCAGCCTTGGACAGGGGGCAGTTGCGGGTAGCACAGATACGCAGTATTTT
CDR3aa: CASLGQGAVAGSTDTQYF

v_gene: TRBV2
abundance: -
d_gene: -
j_gene: TRBJ1-1
len: 10
CDR3nt: TGTGCCAGCAGGGGGTCGCCAGCTTTCTTT
CDR3aa: CASRGSPAFF

v_gene: TRBV5-1
abundance: -
d_gene: TRBD1
j_gene: TRBJ1-1
len: 17
CDR3nt: TGCGCCAGCAGCTTGGTTCCAGGGGGCTCCAGCTACACTGAAGCTTTCTTT
CDR3aa: CASSLVPGGSSYTEAFF

v_gene: TRBV27
abundance: -
d_gene: -
j_gene: TRBJ2-1
len: 12
CDR3nt: TGTGCCAGCAGCCCCGTCTCCGGGGAGAGGATCTTC
CDR3aa: CASSPVSGERIF

v_gene: TRBV27
abundance: -
d_gene: -
j_gene: TRBJ2-3
len: 11
CDR3nt: TGTGCCAGCAGTCTAGGGAGTACGCAGTATTTT
CDR3aa: CASSLGSTQYF

v_gene: TRBV4-1
abundance: -
d_gene: -
j_gene: TRBJ2-7
len: 16
CDR3nt: TGCGCCAGCAGCCAAGAGAGGCCAGGGGATTCCTACGAGCAGTACTTC
CDR3aa: CASSQERPGDSYEQYF

v_gene: TRBV6-1
abundance: -
d_gene: -
j_gene: TRBJ2-1
len: 15
CDR3nt: TGTGCCAGCAGTGAGTGGATGTCAAATGGGGGGGAGCAGTTCTTC
CDR3aa: CASSEWMSNGGEQFF

v_gene: TRBV5-4
abundance: -
d_gene: -
j_gene: TRBJ2-7
len: 16
CDR3nt: TGTGCCAGCAGCTTAACGGGGGAATTTATGGGTCTCGAGCAGTACTTC
CDR3aa: CASSLTGEFMGLEQYF

v_gene: TRBV6-5
abundance: -
d_gene: -
j_gene: TRBJ1-1
len: 12
CDR3nt: TGTGCCACCCGGAAGGTGGGCACTGAAGCTTTCTTT
CDR3aa: CATRKVGTEAFF

v_gene: TRBV10-2
abundance: once
d_gene: -
j_gene: TRBJ2-1
len: 15
CDR3nt: TGCGCCAGCAGTGAGGAAGTAGTCTCCTACAATGAGCAGTTCTTC
CDR3aa: CASSEEVVSYNEQFF

v_gene: TRBV25-1
abundance: -
d_gene: TRBD1
j_gene: TRBJ1-2
len: 13
CDR3nt: TGTGCCAGCAGGCTGACAGGGGGCTATGGCTACACCTTC
CDR3aa: CASRLTGGYGYTF

v_gene: TRBV18
abundance: -
d_gene: TRBD1
j_gene: TRBJ2-1
len: 15
CDR3nt: TGTGCCAGCTCACCTGACAGGGGGCTGTCTAATGAGCAGTTCTTC
CDR3aa: CASSPDRGLSNEQFF

v_gene: TRBV12-5
abundance: -
d_gene: -
j_gene: TRBJ2-1
len: 15
CDR3nt: TGTGCTAGTGGTCCACGAGACGACAGTTACAATGAGCAGTTCTTC
CDR3aa: CASGPRDDSYNEQFF

v_gene: TRBV9
abundance: -
d_gene: TRBD1
j_gene: TRBJ2-2
len: 19
CDR3nt: TGTGCCAGCAGCGTAGAAATCGTTGGTGGGACAGGGAACACCGGGGAGCTGTTTTTT
CDR3aa: CASSVEIVGGTGNTGELFF

v_gene: TRBV10-2
abundance: -
d_gene: -
j_gene: TRBJ1-2
len: 11
CDR3nt: TGCGCCACGGGAGGAGGGAAAGGCTACACCTTC
CDR3aa: CATGGGKGYTF

v_gene: TRBV7-6
abundance: -
d_gene: -
j_gene: TRBJ1-4
len: 13
CDR3nt: TGTGCCAGCAGCTTGAGGTTCGGTGAAAAACTGTTTTTT
CDR3aa: CASSLRFGEKLFF

v_gene: TRBV20-1
abundance: -
d_gene: -
j_gene: TRBJ1-4
len: 10
CDR3nt: TGCAGTGCTAGCGGTGAAAAACTGTTTTTT
CDR3aa: CSASGEKLFF

v_gene: TRBV7-2
abundance: -
d_gene: -
j_gene: TRBJ2-7
len: 13
CDR3nt: TGTGCCAGCAGCTTAGCGGGGACCTACGAGCAGTACTTC
CDR3aa: CASSLAGTYEQYF

v_gene: TRBV7-8
abundance: -
d_gene: -
j_gene: TRBJ2-7
len: 14
CDR3nt: TGTGCCAGCAGCTTAGGTACTCGAACCTACGAGCAGTACTTC
CDR3aa: CASSLGTRTYEQYF

v_gene: TRBV7-6
abundance: -
d_gene: -
j_gene: TRBJ2-3
len: 14
CDR3nt: TGTGCCAGCAGACGGACGTTTAGCACAGATACGCAGTATTTT
CDR3aa: CASRRTFSTDTQYF

v_gene: TRBV10-3
abundance: -
d_gene: -
j_gene: TRBJ2-2
len: 17
CDR3nt: TGTGCCATCAGTGAGTCGATGGGCGGGCGAAGAACCGGGGAGCTGTTTTTT
CDR3aa: CAISESMGGRRTGELFF

v_gene: TRBV6-5
abundance: few
d_gene: -
j_gene: TRBJ2-1
len: 11
CDR3nt: TGTGCCAGCTTTGCAACTAATGAGCAGTTCTTC
CDR3aa: CASFATNEQFF

v_gene: TRBV28
abundance: -
d_gene: -
j_gene: TRBJ2-7
len: 11
CDR3nt: TGTGCCAGCACGGGCTCCTACGAGCAGTACTTC
CDR3aa: CASTGSYEQYF

v_gene: TRBV7-9
abundance: -
d_gene: -
j_gene: TRBJ1-1
len: 14
CDR3nt: TGTGCCAGCAGCTTTGTAGGGGCGAACACTGAAGCTTTCTTT
CDR3aa: CASSFVGANTEAFF

v_gene: TRBV27
abundance: -
d_gene: -
j_gene: TRBJ2-1
len: 12
CDR3nt: TGTGCCAGCAGTCCGGGGCACAATGAGCAGTTCTTC
CDR3aa: CASSPGHNEQFF

v_gene: TRBV10-1
abundance: -
d_gene: TRBD2
j_gene: TRBJ2-3
len: 17
CDR3nt: TGCGCCAGCAGTGGACTAGCGGGAGTTACTAGCACAGATACGCAGTATTTT
CDR3aa: CASSGLAGVTSTDTQYF

v_gene: TRBV2
abundance: once
d_gene: -
j_gene: TRBJ2-1
len: 16
CDR3nt: TGTGCCAGCAGTCCCCGACAGCCCCCTTCCTACAATGAGCAGTTCTTC
CDR3aa: CASSPRQPPSYNEQFF

v_gene: TRBV27
abundance: -
d_gene: -
j_gene: TRBJ2-7
len: 13
CDR3nt: TGTGCCAGCAGTCTCCTCTCACATTCCGAGCAGTACTTC
CDR3aa: CASSLLSHSEQYF

v_gene: TRBV4-1
abundance: -
d_gene: -
j_gene: TRBJ2-7
len: 15
CDR3nt: TGCGCCAGCAGCCAAGATCAGGGGCTGTCCTACGAGCAGTACTTC
CDR3aa: CASSQDQGLSYEQYF

v_gene: TRBV7-9
abundance: -
d_gene: -
j_gene: TRBJ2-5
len: 15
CDR3nt: TGTGCCAGCAGCTTAGCTCAAGGGGGGGAAGAGACCCAGTACTTC
CDR3aa: CASSLAQGGEETQYF

v_gene: TRBV9
abundance: -
d_gene: -
j_gene: TRBJ1-4
len: 13
CDR3nt: TGTGCCAGCACCCGGGATGGAAGACAGCAGATGCTTTTT
CDR3aa: CASTRDGRQQMLF

v_gene: TRBV5-1
abundance: -
d_gene: -
j_gene: TRBJ2-7
len: 13
CDR3nt: TGCGCCAGCAGCCCGGGACTCTCCTACGAGCAGTACTTC
CDR3aa: CASSPGLSYEQYF

v_gene: TRBV9
abundance: -
d_gene: TRBD2
j_gene: TRBJ2-1
len: 15
CDR3nt: TGTGCCAGCAGTCCTAGCGGGAGCTCCTACAATGAGCAGTTCTTC
CDR3aa: CASSPSGSSYNEQFF

v_gene: TRBV27
abundance: -
d_gene: -
j_gene: TRBJ2-5
len: 14
CDR3nt: TGTGCCAGCAGTTTATCGAGGGGATACGAGACCCAGTACTTC
CDR3aa: CASSLSRGYETQYF

v_gene: TRBV14
abundance: -
d_gene: -
j_gene: TRBJ2-7
len: 16
CDR3nt: TGTGCCAGCAGCCAAGGTCAGGGCCAAAATCCCTACGAGCAGTACTTC
CDR3aa: CASSQGQGQNPYEQYF

v_gene: TRBV29-1
abundance: -
d_gene: TRBD2
j_gene: TRBJ2-3
len: 15
CDR3nt: TGCAGCGTTGAAGGGCGGGAGAGCAGCACAGATACGCAGTATTTT
CDR3aa: CSVEGRESSTDTQYF

v_gene: TRBV7-2
abundance: -
d_gene: -
j_gene: TRBJ1-1
len: 11
CDR3nt: TGTGCCAGCAGCTCTAGGGTGGGAGCTTTCTTT
CDR3aa: CASSSRVGAFF

v_gene: TRBV4-3
abundance: few
d_gene: -
j_gene: TRBJ2-7
len: 17
CDR3nt: TGCGCCAGCAGCCCCGGATTCGGGACCCTGGGGGTCGACGAGCAGTACTTC
CDR3aa: CASSPGFGTLGVDEQYF

v_gene: TRBV29-1
abundance: -
d_gene: -
j_gene: TRBJ2-5
len: 13
CDR3nt: TGCAGCGTGGTATTCAGTCCCCAAGAGACCCAGTACTTC
CDR3aa: CSVVFSPQETQYF

v_gene: TRBV6-1
abundance: -
d_gene: -
j_gene: TRBJ2-7
len: 16
CDR3nt: TGTGCCAGCAGTGAATCCCTCACGGTAGCGTTCTACGAGCAGTACTTC
CDR3aa: CASSESLTVAFYEQYF

v_gene: TRBV15
abundance: -
d_gene: -
j_gene: TRBJ2-5
len: 13
CDR3nt: TGTGCCACCAGCAGAGTTTTGGAAGAGACCCAGTACTTC
CDR3aa: CATSRVLEETQYF

v_gene: TRBV14
abundance: -
d_gene: -
j_gene: TRBJ2-7
len: 17
CDR3nt: TGTGCCAGCAGCCAAGAGTATCACGGGCGGTTAGCCTACGAGCAGTACTTC
CDR3aa: CASSQEYHGRLAYEQYF

v_gene: TRBV2
abundance: -
d_gene: -
j_gene: TRBJ1-1
len: 12
CDR3nt: TGTGCCAGCAGCGGATCCTATTCTGAAGCTTTCTTT
CDR3aa: CASSGSYSEAFF

v_gene: TRBV14
abundance: -
d_gene: -
j_gene: TRBJ2-7
len: 15
CDR3nt: TGTGCCAGCAGCCAGGTGAACAGAGCCTGGGGGGAGCAGTACTTC
CDR3aa: CASSQVNRAWGEQYF

v_gene: TRBV27
abundance: -
d_gene: -
j_gene: TRBJ2-1
len: 13
CDR3nt: TGTGCCAGCAGTCCTCCCCAGGGCTGGGAGCAGTTCTTC
CDR3aa: CASSPPQGWEQFF

v_gene: TRBV28
abundance: -
d_gene: -
j_gene: TRBJ2-7
len: 12
CDR3nt: TGTGCCAGCAGCTCCCCGGTTGACGAGCAGTACTTC
CDR3aa: CASSSPVDEQYF

v_gene: TRBV4-1
abundance: -
d_gene: -
j_gene: TRBJ1-2
len: 15
CDR3nt: TGCGCCAGCAGCTCAAGAGGGGGGCCTAACTATGGCTACACCTTC
CDR3aa: CASSSRGGPNYGYTF

v_gene: TRBV7-9
abundance: -
d_gene: -
j_gene: TRBJ2-7
len: 17
CDR3nt: TGTGCCAGCAGCTTAGCGTCCCCAATGAAACGGGTCTACGAGCAGTACTTC
CDR3aa: CASSLASPMKRVYEQYF

v_gene: TRBV28
abundance: -
d_gene: -
j_gene: TRBJ1-1
len: 16
CDR3nt: TGTGCCAGCAGTTTCTCTTTGTTACGGCTGAACACTGAAGCTTTCTTT
CDR3aa: CASSFSLLRLNTEAFF

v_gene: TRBV11-2
abundance: -
d_gene: TRBD2
j_gene: TRBJ2-3
len: 15
CDR3nt: TGTGCCAGCAGCTCGGGACTAGCGGGAGCTGATACGCAGTATTTT
CDR3aa: CASSSGLAGADTQYF